The 9 T cell receptor beta chains below all came from one sample that was sequenced in a study of T cell responses to AZD1222 COVID-19 vaccine. Using immunoSEQ multiplex PCR, the repertoire was profiled, and TCRdb retains in-frame clones only, with some absent. The sample has 150,000 to 200,000 clones; around 90% are singletons. The sequences come from peripheral blood, collected 28 days after the second AZD1222 dose. The source of these receptors is an adult who received the AZD1222 COVID-19 vaccine.

The gene calls are TRBV6-5 and TRBJ2-7; 8 nucleotides line up with TRBD2. The CDR3 totals 15 residues. Germline CDR1 reads MNHEY; CDR2 reads SVGAGI. V lost 6 bases, J lost 2 bases, and 9 bases stayed unmatched. The CDR3 DNA reads as TGTGCCAGCAGCCTGGGAACGGGGGGGACCTACGAGCAGTACTTC. Translating gives CASSLGTGGTYEQYF.

The chain couples TRBV5-1 to TRBJ2-7; unclear D gene. Germline CDR1 reads SGHRS; CDR2 reads YFSETQ. The V gene lost 7 bases and the J gene lost 2 bases, with 10 bases spanning the gap. The CDR3 is 12 residues long. The CDR3 bases are TGCGCCAGCGGTACAGCGACCTACGAGCAGTACTTC. Protein product: CASGTATYEQYF.

V usage is TRBV4-2 and J usage is TRBJ2-7; D ambiguous. V was clipped by 4 bases and J by 2 bases, with 12 bases between them. This CDR3 contains 14 residues. The germline gives CDR1 LGHNA, CDR2 YNFKEQ. The CDR3 loop is CASSLQGETYEQYF. The CDR3 DNA reads TGTGCCAGCAGCCTCCAAGGTGAGACCTACGAGCAGTACTTC.

The J gene is TRBJ1-5, the V gene TRBV25-1; no firm D call. This CDR3 has 15 amino acids. Germline CDR1 and CDR2: MGHDK and SYGVNS. Trimming left V 1 base short and J 4 bases short, with 11 bases between. The chain's CDR3 is CASSEWNSPNQPQHF. DNA of the CDR3: TGTGCCAGCAGTGAATGGAACAGCCCAAATCAGCCCCAGCATTTT.

The chain employs TRBV6-5 and TRBJ2-5, with D unresolved. The CDR3 is 11 amino acids. V was shortened by 5 bases and J by 2 bases, with 3 bases between the two germline ends. The germline V gene encodes CDR1 MNHEY and CDR2 SVGAGI. In DNA form, the CDR3 reads TGTGCCAGCAGTCTTCAAGAGACCCAGTACTTC. Its protein product is CASSLQETQYF.

V is TRBV13 and J is TRBJ1-1, with D possibly matching TRBD1 (6 bases). The germline gives CDR1 PRHDT, CDR2 FYEKMQ (reference sequence). CDR3 length equals 16 residues. V lost 5 bases, J lost 4 bases, and 20 bases lay in between. The CDR3 is CASSLPDSEGITEAFF. The CDR3 bases are TGTGCCAGCAGCCTACCGGACAGCGAGGGGATCACTGAAGCTTTCTTT.

The chain combines TRBV20-1 with TRBJ1-4; D remains ambiguous. This CDR3 has 12 amino acids. V lost 3 bases and J 8 bases, leaving 10 bases between the germline ends. In germline, CDR1 is DFQATT, CDR2 SNEGSKA (reference sequence). CDR3 coding DNA: TGCAGTGCTAGTGATGGACGGGAAAAACTGTTTTTT. Its protein product is CSASDGREKLFF.

The chain has TRBV5-1 and TRBJ1-1; D perhaps matches TRBD1 (6 bases). CDR1 SGHRS and CDR2 YFSETQ come from the germline V gene. Trimming pared 3 bases from V and 5 bases from J, leaving 14 bases between. The CDR3 has 14 residues. The CDR3 sequence: CASSSVGGRTEAFF. Here the CDR3 DNA reads TGCGCCAGCAGCTCAGTTGGGGGGCGGACTGAAGCTTTCTTT.

V is TRBV11-2 and J is TRBJ2-7; D is possibly TRBD1 or TRBD2 (5 bases each). Germline assignment: CDR1 SGHAT and CDR2 FQNNGV. This CDR3 comprises 13 residues. V lost 3 bases and J lost 6, with 12 bases in between. The CDR3 sequence: CASSFNGAGEQYF. The CDR3 nucleotides are TGTGCCAGCAGCTTTAACGGGGCCGGCGAGCAGTACTTC.